This T cell receptor beta chain was sequenced for a study of blood T cell repertoires in COVID-19. Generated by immunoSEQ multiplex PCR, the TCRdb table keeps only in-frame clones and is missing some. The sample has over 200,000 clones, roughly nine tenths seen once. CDR1 is SGHDN and CDR2 is FVKESK in the germline V gene. The V segment lost 2 bases and the J segment 3 bases; nucleotides outside the gene matches: 7. CDR3 length: 16 residues. Sequencing was carried out using peripheral blood. The clonotype comes from a man aged 55-75 years with COVID-19, enrolled during active disease. The rearrangement links TRBV14 to TRBJ2-3; 8 nucleotides align to TRBD1. The CDR3 nucleotides are TGTGCCAGCAGCCAACCGGACAGGGTCGGAACAGATACGCAGTATTTT. Its protein is CASSQPDRVGTDTQYF.